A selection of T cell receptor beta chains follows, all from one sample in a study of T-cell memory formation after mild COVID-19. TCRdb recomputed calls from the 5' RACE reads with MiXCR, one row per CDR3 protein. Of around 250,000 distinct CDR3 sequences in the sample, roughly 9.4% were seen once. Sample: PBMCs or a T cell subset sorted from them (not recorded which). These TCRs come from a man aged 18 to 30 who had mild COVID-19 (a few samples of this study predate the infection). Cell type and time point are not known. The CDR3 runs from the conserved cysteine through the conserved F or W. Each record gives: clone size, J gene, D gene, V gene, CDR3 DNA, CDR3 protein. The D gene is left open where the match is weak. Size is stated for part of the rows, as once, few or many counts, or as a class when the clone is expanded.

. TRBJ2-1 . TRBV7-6 TGTGCCAGCAGCCCCTCCCCAACGCTAGAGCATGAGCAGTTCTTC CASSPSPTLEHEQFF
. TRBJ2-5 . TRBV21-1 TGTGCCAGCAGCACCTCACTAGCGGGGGCGGAGACCCAGTACTTC CASSTSLAGAETQYF
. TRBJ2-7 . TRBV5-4 TGTGCCAGCAGCTTTCACGACTACGAGCAGTACTTC CASSFHDYEQYF
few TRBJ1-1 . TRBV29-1 TGCAGCGTTGAGGCCAGGGGGAACACTGAAGCTTTCTTT CSVEARGNTEAFF
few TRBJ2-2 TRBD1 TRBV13 TGTGCCAGCAGCCGTGGACAGGGGGCGTATGACGGGGAGCTGTTTTTT CASSRGQGAYDGELFF
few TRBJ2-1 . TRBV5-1 TGCGCCAGCAGCTTGGTCCCCCGGGGGTCCTACAATGAGCAGTTCTTC CASSLVPRGSYNEQFF
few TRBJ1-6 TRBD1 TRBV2 TGTGCCAGCCGGGGACAGGGTGGGAGAACACCCCTCCACTTT CASRGQGGRTPLHF
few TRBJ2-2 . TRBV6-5 TGTGCCAGCAGTACCACAGGCCAGGGCACCGGGGAGCTGTTTTTT CASSTTGQGTGELFF
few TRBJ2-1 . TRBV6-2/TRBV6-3 TGTGCCAGCAGTTACGGGGGGGCCTCCTACAATGAGCAGTTCTTC CASSYGGASYNEQFF
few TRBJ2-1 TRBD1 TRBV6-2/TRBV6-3 TGTGCCAGCAGGAGGGGGACAGCCTACAATGAGCAGTTCTTC CASRRGTAYNEQFF
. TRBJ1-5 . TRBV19 TGTGCCAGTAGTATCCCCCAGCCCCAGCATTTT CASSIPQPQHF
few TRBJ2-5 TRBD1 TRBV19 TGTGCCAGTAGTCTCCTACCGGGACAGGGGGAAGAGACCCAGTACTTC CASSLLPGQGEETQYF